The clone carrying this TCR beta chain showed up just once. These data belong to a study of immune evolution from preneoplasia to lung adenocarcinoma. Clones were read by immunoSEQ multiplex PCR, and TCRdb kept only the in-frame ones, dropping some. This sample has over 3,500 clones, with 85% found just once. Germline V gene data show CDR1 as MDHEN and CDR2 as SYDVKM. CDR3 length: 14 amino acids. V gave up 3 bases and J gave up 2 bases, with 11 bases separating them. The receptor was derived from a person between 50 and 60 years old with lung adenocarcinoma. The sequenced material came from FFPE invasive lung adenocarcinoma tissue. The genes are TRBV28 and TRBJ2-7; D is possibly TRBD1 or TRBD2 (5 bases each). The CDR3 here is CASSFPGRPYEQYF. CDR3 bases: TGTGCCAGCAGTTTCCCGGGACGCCCCTACGAGCAGTACTTC.